This TCR beta chain was sequenced in a study of shared clonotypes between healthy human individuals. Cells designated naive CD8 were CD45RO-negative and were positively selected for CCR7, with terminally differentiated effector memory CD45RA+ cells excluded. The CDR3 is 14 residues long. Deletions cut 2 bases from V and 2 bases from J, with 9 bases between. The germline V gene encodes CDR1 SGHAT and CDR2 FQDESV (reference sequence). Repertoires were generated with immunoSEQ multiplex PCR, while TCRdb's copy carries only in-frame clones and drops some. The data show 2 million or so clones, approximately 94% seen once.

This chain joins TRBV11-1 and TRBJ1-1; possible D gene TRBD1, 6 bases. The receptor's source is a man aged 18-30 years in good health. Sample: naive CD8+ T cells sorted from blood. This chain's CDR3 is CASSLIGGNTEAFF. CDR3 bases: TGTGCCAGCAGCTTAATAGGGGGAAACACTGAAGCTTTCTTT.